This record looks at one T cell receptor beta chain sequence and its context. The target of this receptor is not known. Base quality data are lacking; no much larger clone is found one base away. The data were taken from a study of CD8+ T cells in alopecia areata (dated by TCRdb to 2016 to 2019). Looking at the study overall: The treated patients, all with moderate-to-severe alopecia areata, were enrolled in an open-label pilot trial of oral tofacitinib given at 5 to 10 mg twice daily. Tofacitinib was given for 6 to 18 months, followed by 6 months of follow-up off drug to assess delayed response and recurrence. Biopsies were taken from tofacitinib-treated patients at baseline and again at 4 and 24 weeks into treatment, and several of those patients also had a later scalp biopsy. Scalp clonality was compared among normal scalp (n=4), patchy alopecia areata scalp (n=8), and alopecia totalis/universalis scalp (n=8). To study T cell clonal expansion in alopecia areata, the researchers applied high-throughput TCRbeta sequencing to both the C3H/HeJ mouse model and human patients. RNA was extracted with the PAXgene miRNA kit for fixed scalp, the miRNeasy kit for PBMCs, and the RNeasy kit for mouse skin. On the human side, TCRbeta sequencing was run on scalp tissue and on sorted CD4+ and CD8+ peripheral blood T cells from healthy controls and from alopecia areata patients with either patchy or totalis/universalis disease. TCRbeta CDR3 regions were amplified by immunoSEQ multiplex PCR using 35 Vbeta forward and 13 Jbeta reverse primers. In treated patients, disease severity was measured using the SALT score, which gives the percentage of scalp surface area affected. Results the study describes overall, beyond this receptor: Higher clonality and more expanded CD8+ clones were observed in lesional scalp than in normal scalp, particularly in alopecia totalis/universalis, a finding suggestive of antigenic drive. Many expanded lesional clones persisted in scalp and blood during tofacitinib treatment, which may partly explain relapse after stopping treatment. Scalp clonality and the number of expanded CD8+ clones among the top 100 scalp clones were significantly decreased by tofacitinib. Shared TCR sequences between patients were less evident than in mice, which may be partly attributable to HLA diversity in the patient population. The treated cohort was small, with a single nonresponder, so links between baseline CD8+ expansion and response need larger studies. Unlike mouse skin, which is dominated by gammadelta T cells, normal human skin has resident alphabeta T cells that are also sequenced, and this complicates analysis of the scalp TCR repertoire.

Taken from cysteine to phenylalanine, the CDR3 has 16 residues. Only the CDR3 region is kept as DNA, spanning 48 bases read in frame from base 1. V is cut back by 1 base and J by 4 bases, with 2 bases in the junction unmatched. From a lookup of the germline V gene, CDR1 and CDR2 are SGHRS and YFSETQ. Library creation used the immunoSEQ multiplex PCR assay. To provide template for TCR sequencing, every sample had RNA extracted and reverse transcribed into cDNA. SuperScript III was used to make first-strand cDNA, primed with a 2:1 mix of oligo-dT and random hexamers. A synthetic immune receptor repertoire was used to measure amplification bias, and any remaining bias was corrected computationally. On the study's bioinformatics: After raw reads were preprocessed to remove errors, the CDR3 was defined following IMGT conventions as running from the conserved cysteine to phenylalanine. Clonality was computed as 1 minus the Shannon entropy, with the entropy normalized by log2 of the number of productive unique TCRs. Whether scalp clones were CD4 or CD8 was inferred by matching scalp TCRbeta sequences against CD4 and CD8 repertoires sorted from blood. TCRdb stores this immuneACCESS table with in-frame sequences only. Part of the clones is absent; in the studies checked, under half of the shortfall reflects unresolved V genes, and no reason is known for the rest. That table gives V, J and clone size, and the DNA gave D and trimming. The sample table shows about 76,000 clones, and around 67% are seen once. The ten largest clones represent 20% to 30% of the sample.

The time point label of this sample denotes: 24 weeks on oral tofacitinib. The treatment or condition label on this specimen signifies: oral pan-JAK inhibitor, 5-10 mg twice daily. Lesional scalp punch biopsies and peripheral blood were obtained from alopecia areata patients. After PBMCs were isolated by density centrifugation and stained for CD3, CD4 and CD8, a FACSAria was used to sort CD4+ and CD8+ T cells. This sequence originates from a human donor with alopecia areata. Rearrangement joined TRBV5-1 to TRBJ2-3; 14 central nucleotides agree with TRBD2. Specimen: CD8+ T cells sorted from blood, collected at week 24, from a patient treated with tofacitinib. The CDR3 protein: CASSLRLAGGADTQYF. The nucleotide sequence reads TGCGCCAGCAGCTTGCGACTAGCGGGAGGGGCAGATACGCAGTATTTT.